This passage covers 22 T cell receptor beta chains from one sample sequenced in a study of blood T cell repertoires in COVID-19 (dated by TCRdb to 2020 to 2022). The protocol used for the library was the immunoSEQ multiplex PCR assay. In its TCRdb copy, this immuneACCESS table keeps in-frame sequences only and misses some clones. Where compared with another copy, unresolved V genes explain less than half of these, and the others have no known cause. The sample yields some 140,000 clones; around three quarters were counted once. The ten largest account for about 3.6% of the sample. The sequencing sample was made of peripheral blood. All receptors derive from a man aged 60 to 69 with acute or convalescent COVID-19.

The rearrangement uses TRBV6-2 or TRBV6-3 and TRBJ2-3; 8 bases fit TRBD2. CDR1 is MNHEY and CDR2 is SVGEGT in the germline V gene. The CDR3 has 14 residues. With V trimmed by 5 bases and J by 6 bases, 7 bases remained unmatched. The CDR3 DNA follows: TGTGCCAGCAGTCTTCCAACGGGGGGGGATACGCAGTATTTT. Translated, it gives CASSLPTGGDTQYF.

V usage is TRBV18 and J usage is TRBJ1-1; D not certain. The germline V gene encodes CDR1 KGHSH and CDR2 LQKENI. The CDR3 loop spans 11 amino acids. V was shortened by 6 bases and J by 7 bases, with 9 bases between the two germline ends. CDR3 nucleotides: TGTGCCAGCTCCCCAGACTATGAAGCTTTCTTT. It specifies CASSPDYEAFF.

This sequence joins TRBV29-1 and TRBJ2-5, with 8 positions matching TRBD1. The CDR3 runs to 14 residues. The V gene's germline CDR1 is SQVTM and CDR2 ANQGSEA. V dropped 6 bases and J dropped 4; count of bases not matched to a gene: 10. The CDR3 spells CSVGQGSSGETQYF. The CDR3 DNA reads TGCAGCGTAGGACAGGGCAGTAGTGGAGAGACCCAGTACTTC. Filled out from reference TRBV29-1 and TRBJ2-5, the complete variable domain reads SAVISQKPSRDICQRGTSLTIQCQVDSQVTMMFWYRQQPGQSLTLIATANQGSEATYESGFVIDKFPISRPNLTFSTLTVSNMSPEDSSIYLCSVGQGSSGETQYFGPGTRLLVL.

This chain uses TRBV15 with TRBJ2-6; a possible D gene is TRBD2 (6 bases). CDR3 length: 21 residues. Germline CDR1 LNHNV, CDR2 YYDKDF (reference sequence). V gave up 2 bases and J gave up 0 bases, with 23 bases separating them. In DNA form, the CDR3 reads TGTGCCACCAGCAGATCTCCCAAGGGGCGGGGCGCGAGCTCTGGGGCCAACGTCCTGACTTTC. Translating it yields CATSRSPKGRGASSGANVLTF.

V is TRBV28 and J is TRBJ2-7; D is unclear. The CDR3 has 14 amino acids. In germline, CDR1 is MDHEN, CDR2 SYDVKM. V was cut by 4 bases and J by 2 bases, with 12 bases left in between. The CDR3 reads CASSSGPGTYEQYF. CDR3 coding DNA: TGTGCCAGCAGTTCAGGTCCAGGAACCTACGAGCAGTACTTC.

This rearrangement joins TRBV30 to TRBJ1-4; possibly TRBD1 for D (5 bases). The V gene's germline CDR1 is GTSNPN and CDR2 SVGIG (reference sequence). This CDR3 region has 13 residues. V lost 1 base and J lost 7, with 10 bases in between. CDR3 DNA: TGTGCCTGGAGTGACGCAGGGATTGAAAAACTGTTTTTT. This translates into CAWSDAGIEKLFF. Based on the CDR3 plus reference TRBV30 and TRBJ1-4, the full variable domain is SQTIHQWPATLVQPVGSPLSLECTVEGTSNPNLYWYRQAAGRGLQLLFYSVGIGQISSEVPQNLSASRPQDRQFILSSKKLLLSDSGFYLCAWSDAGIEKLFFGSGTQLSVL.

This clone has only a few counts. This chain uses TRBV27 with TRBJ1-5, with 7 bases fitting TRBD1. CDR1 and CDR2 (germline): MNHEY, SMNVEV (reference sequence). The CDR3 runs to 17 residues. Trimming took 0 bases from V and 2 from J; bases not matched to a gene: 7. In DNA, the CDR3 is TGTGCCAGCAGTTTATCATTCAGGGGGGATGGCAATCAGCCCCAGCATTTT. As protein: CASSLSFRGDGNQPQHF.

Only one count was recorded for this clone. The gene calls are TRBV3-1 (or the pseudogene TRBV3-2) and TRBJ2-1; TRBD2 matches at 9 bases. With V trimmed by 7 bases and J by 4 bases, 11 bases remained unmatched. The length of the CDR3 is 16 residues. Germline V gene lookup returns CDR1 LGHDT and CDR2 YNNKEL (reference sequence). As DNA, the CDR3 is TGTGCCAGCAATAAGCGGGAGGCTTCGGGGTACAATGAGCAGTTCTTC. Translation gives CASNKREASGYNEQFF.

The chain has TRBV7-6 and TRBJ2-3; 7 bases map to TRBD2. The V segment lost 4 bases and the J segment 6 bases; nucleotides outside the gene matches: 13. From germline, CDR1 is SGHVS and CDR2 FNYEAQ. The CDR3 length is 16 residues. CDR3 loop: CASSSAIAGKWDTQYF. DNA for the CDR3: TGTGCCAGCAGCTCCGCGATAGCGGGCAAGTGGGATACGCAGTATTTT.

This chain joins TRBV6-2 or TRBV6-3 and TRBJ2-4, with 11 bases aligning to TRBD2. Germline V gene data show CDR1 as MNHEY and CDR2 as SVGEGT. The CDR3 is made up of 14 amino acids. V shed 0 bases, J shed 14 bases, and the junction held 6 bases outside the gene matches. The chain's CDR3 is CASSYSSGRGTKYF. The CDR3 region has the DNA TGTGCCAGCAGTTACTCTAGCGGGAGGGGAACCAAGTACTTC.

The rearrangement joins TRBV15 to TRBJ2-3, with D maybe TRBD2 (5 bases). Between the trimmed V and J ends, which lost 0 bases and 8 bases, there was a span of 15 bases. The V gene's germline CDR1 is LNHNV and CDR2 YYDKDF (reference sequence). This CDR3 spans 15 amino acids. The CDR3: CATSRDPRPEGTQYF. The CDR3 DNA reads as TGTGCCACCAGCAGAGATCCTAGGCCAGAGGGTACGCAGTATTTT.

The chain has TRBV6-5 and TRBJ1-5; a possible D gene is TRBD1 (5 bases). This CDR3 is 15 amino acids long. CDR1 and CDR2 from the germline V gene are MNHEY and SVGAGI. The ends were cut back, 4 bases at V and 4 bases at J, with 14 bases in the middle. Written as DNA, the CDR3 is TGTGCCAGCAGTTCCGGGGGGGGAGGGAATCAGCCCCAGCATTTT. This encodes CASSSGGGGNQPQHF.

The chain couples TRBV3-1 (or the pseudogene TRBV3-2) to TRBJ1-1, with a tentative D call TRBD1 (6 bases). V lost 1 base and J 4 bases, leaving 7 bases between the germline ends. This CDR3 spans 13 amino acids. CDR1 is LGHDT and CDR2 is YNNKEL in the germline V gene (reference sequence). This CDR3 reads CASSQGQATEAFF. Here the CDR3 DNA reads TGTGCCAGCAGCCAAGGACAGGCCACTGAAGCTTTCTTT.

This clone was found once. This chain uses TRBV11-2 with TRBJ2-5, with 10 nucleotides matching TRBD2. Germline CDR1 reads SGHAT; CDR2 reads FQNNGV. The CDR3 totals 15 residues. Trimming cost V 7 bases and J 0 bases; bases outside gene matches: 5. Written as DNA, the CDR3 is TGTGCCAGCACCGTGACTAGCGGGTACCAAGAGACCCAGTACTTC. This encodes CASTVTSGYQETQYF.

The chain recombines TRBV28 with TRBJ1-1; D is perhaps TRBD1 (5 bases). V was clipped by 8 bases and J by 0 bases, with 13 bases between them. The CDR3 spans 14 residues. CDR1 MDHEN and CDR2 SYDVKM come from the germline V gene. CDR3 in amino acids: CASQTEAVNTEAFF. CDR3 in DNA: TGTGCCAGCCAGACAGAGGCGGTGAACACTGAAGCTTTCTTT.

This clone was found once. The J gene is TRBJ2-3, the V gene TRBV6-5; D is possibly TRBD1 (5 bases). Germline CDR1 is MNHEY and CDR2 is SVGAGI. The V and J ends lost 2 bases and 1 base respectively, with 7 bases between them. The CDR3 has 14 residues. Written as DNA, the CDR3 is TGTGCCAGCAGTTACCAACAGGGCACAGATACGCAGTATTTT. Amino acid sequence: CASSYQQGTDTQYF.

This clone was counted at least ten times. CDR3 residues: CASSTTGVVGELFF. The CDR3 DNA reads as TGTGCCAGCAGCACTACAGGGGTCGTCGGGGAGCTGTTTTTT. The rearrangement links TRBV14 to TRBJ2-2; the match to TRBD1 covers 7 bases. CDR3 length equals 14 residues. Germline values: CDR1 SGHDN, CDR2 FVKESK. The V segment lost 5 bases and the J segment 7 bases; nucleotides outside the gene matches: 7.

This chain joins TRBV24-1 and TRBJ1-4; no reliable D call. Trimming removed 6 bases from V and 1 base from J, with 5 bases in between. The CDR3 is 13 amino acids. Germline CDR1 KGHDR, CDR2 SFDVKD. CDR3 sequence reads: CATSTGTNEKLFF. In nucleotides, the CDR3 is TGTGCCACCAGTACGGGAACTAATGAAAAACTGTTTTTT.

CDR3 loop: CASSLSSGNGEQYF. The CDR3 region has the DNA TGTGCCAGCAGCTTATCTAGCGGGAACGGCGAGCAGTACTTC. V and J are TRBV7-8 and TRBJ2-7; 9 nucleotides line up with TRBD2. With 2 bases clipped from V and 6 bases from J, the junction kept 5 bases outside the gene matches. This CDR3 is 14 amino acids long. Germline-derived CDR1 and CDR2 are SGHVS and FQNEAQ. Drawing the rest from reference TRBV7-8 and TRBJ2-7, the complete variable domain is GAGVSQSPRYKVAKRGQDVALRCDPISGHVSLFWYQQALGQGPEFLTYFQNEAQLDKSGLPSDRFFAERPEGSVSTLKIQRTQQEDSAVYLCASSLSSGNGEQYFGPGTRLTVT.

The chain is built from TRBV5-1 and TRBJ1-4; TRBD1 might be the D (6 bases). The CDR3 runs to 16 residues. Germline-derived CDR1 and CDR2 are SGHRS and YFSETQ. V was pared by 5 bases and J by 5 bases, with 19 bases between. CDR3 sequence (DNA): TGCGCCAGCAGTTCCAATCCGGGACAAAGGAATGAAAAACTGTTTTTT. Translated: CASSSNPGQRNEKLFF.

This chain links TRBV9 with TRBJ2-3; TRBD1 matches at 7 bases. Trimming took 3 bases from V and 2 from J; bases not matched to a gene: 6. The CDR3 spans 15 residues. Germline CDR1 SGDLS, CDR2 YYNGEE. The CDR3 bases are TGTGCCAGCAGCGCTCGACAGGGTCACACAGATACGCAGTATTTT. Amino acid sequence: CASSARQGHTDTQYF.

This chain connects TRBV9 to TRBJ2-2, with 8 positions matching TRBD2. J lost 6 bases, V lost 3 bases, and 10 bases had no gene match. This CDR3 contains 16 residues. Germline values: CDR1 SGDLS, CDR2 YYNGEE. The chain's CDR3 is CASSDPPSGYAGELFF. In nucleotides, the CDR3 is TGTGCCAGCAGCGATCCCCCTAGCGGGTATGCCGGGGAGCTGTTTTTT.